The clone carrying this TCR beta chain appeared a few times. This sample was taken from a study of T cells in Graves' hyperthyroidism and ophthalmopathy. RNA transcripts yielded amplified TCR beta CDR3 regions. When the TCR CDR3 underwent first-round RT-PCR, the HTBI primer set was used. From the multiplex PCR reads, TCRdb called clonotypes with MiXCR, one entry per CDR3 protein. The sample lists around 380,000 distinct CDR3 sequences; about 13% were seen once. CDR3 length equals 17 residues. With 5 bases removed from V and 2 bases from J, the gap between germline ends came to 20 bases. Germline-derived CDR1 and CDR2 are SEHNR and FQNEAQ (reference sequence).

The receptor's source is a man aged 25 to 40 with Graves' hyperthyroidism that later progressed to Graves' ophthalmopathy. The rearrangement links TRBV7-9 to TRBJ2-3; D is tentatively TRBD1 or TRBD2 (6 bases each). The specimen sequenced was blood. The CDR3 here is CASSLLRRGLYTDTQYF. The CDR3 DNA follows: TGTGCCAGCAGCCTCTTGCGCCGGGGGCTTTACACAGATACGCAGTATTTT.